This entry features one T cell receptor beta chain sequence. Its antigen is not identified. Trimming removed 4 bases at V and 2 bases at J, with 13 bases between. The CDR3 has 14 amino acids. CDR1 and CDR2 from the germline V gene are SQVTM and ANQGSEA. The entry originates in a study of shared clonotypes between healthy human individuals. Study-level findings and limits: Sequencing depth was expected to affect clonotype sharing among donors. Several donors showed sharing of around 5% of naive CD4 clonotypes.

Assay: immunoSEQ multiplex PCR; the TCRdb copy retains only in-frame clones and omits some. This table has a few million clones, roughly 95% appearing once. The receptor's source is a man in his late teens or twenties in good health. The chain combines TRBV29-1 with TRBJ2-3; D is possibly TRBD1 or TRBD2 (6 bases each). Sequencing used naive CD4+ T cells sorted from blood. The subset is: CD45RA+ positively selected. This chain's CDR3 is CSVARGDLTDTQYF. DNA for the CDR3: TGCAGCGTTGCGAGGGGGGACCTCACAGATACGCAGTATTTT.